This T cell receptor (beta chain) was sequenced during a study of shared clonotypes between healthy human individuals. Every immunoSEQ plate was one replicate of a subset's evenly spread DNA. Data came from immunoSEQ multiplex PCR; TCRdb stores just in-frame clones and leaves some out. The table lists 1,400,000 or so clones, approximately 98.5% of them singletons, with around 0.38% in the top ten. Points from the study as a whole: Larger richness was generally estimated for naive than memory subsets.

As for this clone: Its antigen is unidentified.

Sequencing was performed on naive CD4+ T cells sorted from blood. Described subset: CD45RA+ positively selected. The clonotype originates from a young man in good health.

DNA for the CDR3: TGTGCCAGCTCACCACTCTTTTCAAACAGGGGAAATTACGAGCAGTACTTC. It yields the protein CASSPLFSNRGNYEQYF. The J gene is TRBJ2-7, the V gene TRBV18; 7 positions match TRBD1. V lost 1 base to trimming and J lost 4 bases; unmatched junction nucleotides: 13. The germline gives CDR1 KGHSH, CDR2 LQKENI. This CDR3 region has 17 residues.